This TCR beta chain was recorded in a study of human T cells and chemical hapten exposure. The time point denotes: patch test 2, 6 weeks after DPC sensitization. As to treatment: therapeutic diphenylcyclopropenone sensitization with weekly scalp DPC. V was cut by 4 bases and J by 5 bases, with 11 bases left in between. Germline CDR1 reads KGHDR; CDR2 reads SFDVKD. This CDR3 contains 13 residues. TCRdb used MiXCR to reprocess the RACE reads, holding one entry per CDR3 protein. The table has roughly 380,000 distinct CDR3 sequences, about 6.3% seen once. This clonotype has a handful of counts. This chain uses TRBV24-1 with TRBJ2-7; the D is unclear. Sequencing used whole blood, obtained in connection with sensitization to the hapten diphenylcyclopropenone (DPC). The receptor comes from a woman aged 18 to 35 with alopecia areata. Some clones in this sample may be carry-over from other donors' samples. The CDR3 sequence is CATSEGIGNEQYF. The CDR3 DNA reads TGTGCCACCAGTGAAGGGATCGGTAACGAGCAGTACTTC.